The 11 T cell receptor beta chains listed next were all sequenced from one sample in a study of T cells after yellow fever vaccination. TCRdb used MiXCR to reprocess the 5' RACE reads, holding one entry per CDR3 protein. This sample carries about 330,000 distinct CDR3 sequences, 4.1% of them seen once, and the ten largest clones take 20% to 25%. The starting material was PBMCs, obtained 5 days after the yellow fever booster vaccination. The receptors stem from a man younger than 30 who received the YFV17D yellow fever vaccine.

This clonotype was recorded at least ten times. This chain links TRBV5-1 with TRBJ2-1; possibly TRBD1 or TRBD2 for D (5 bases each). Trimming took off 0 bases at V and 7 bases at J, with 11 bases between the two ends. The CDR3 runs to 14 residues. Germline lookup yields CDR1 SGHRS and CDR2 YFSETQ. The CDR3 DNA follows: TGCGCCAGCAGCTTGGCGGGGACGTGGAATGAGCAGTTCTTC. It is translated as CASSLAGTWNEQFF. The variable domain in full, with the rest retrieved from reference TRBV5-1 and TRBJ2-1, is KAGVTQTPRYLIKTRGQQVTLSCSPISGHRSVSWYQQTPGQGLQFLFEYFSETQRNKGNFPGRFSGRQFSNSRSEMNVSTLELGDSALYLCASSLAGTWNEQFFGPGTRLTVL.

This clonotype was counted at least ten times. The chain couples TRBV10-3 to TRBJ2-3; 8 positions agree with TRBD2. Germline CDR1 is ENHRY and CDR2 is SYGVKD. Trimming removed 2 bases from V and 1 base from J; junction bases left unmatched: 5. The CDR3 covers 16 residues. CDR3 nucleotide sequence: TGTGCCATCAGTGAGCGGGCGGGGGGCGGCACAGATACGCAGTATTTT. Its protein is CAISERAGGGTDTQYF.

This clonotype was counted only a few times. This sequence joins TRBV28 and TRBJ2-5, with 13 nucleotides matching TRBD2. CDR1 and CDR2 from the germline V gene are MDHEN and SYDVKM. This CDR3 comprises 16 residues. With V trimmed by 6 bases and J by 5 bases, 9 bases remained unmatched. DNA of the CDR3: TGTGCCAGCAGGGAACTAGCGGGGGGGCCGGAGGAGACCCAGTACTTC. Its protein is CASRELAGGPEETQYF.

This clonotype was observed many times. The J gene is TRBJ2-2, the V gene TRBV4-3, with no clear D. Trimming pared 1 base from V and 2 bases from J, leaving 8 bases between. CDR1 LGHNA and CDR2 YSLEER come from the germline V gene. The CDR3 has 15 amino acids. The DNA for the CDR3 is TGCGCCAGCAGCCAAGTAGAGCAAAACACCGGGGAGCTGTTTTTT. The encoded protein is CASSQVEQNTGELFF.

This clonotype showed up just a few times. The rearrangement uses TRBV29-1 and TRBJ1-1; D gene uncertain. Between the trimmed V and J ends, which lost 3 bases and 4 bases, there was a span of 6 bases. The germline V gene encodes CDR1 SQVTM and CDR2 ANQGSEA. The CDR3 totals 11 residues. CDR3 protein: CSVDPGTEAFF. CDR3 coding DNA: TGCAGCGTTGACCCCGGCACTGAAGCTTTCTTT.

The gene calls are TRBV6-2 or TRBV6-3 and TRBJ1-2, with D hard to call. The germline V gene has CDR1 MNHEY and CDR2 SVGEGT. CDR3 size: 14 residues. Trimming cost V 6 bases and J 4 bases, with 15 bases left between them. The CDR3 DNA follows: TGTGCCAGCAGCTCAGGAATTTTGAGCTATGGCTACACCTTC. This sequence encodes CASSSGILSYGYTF.

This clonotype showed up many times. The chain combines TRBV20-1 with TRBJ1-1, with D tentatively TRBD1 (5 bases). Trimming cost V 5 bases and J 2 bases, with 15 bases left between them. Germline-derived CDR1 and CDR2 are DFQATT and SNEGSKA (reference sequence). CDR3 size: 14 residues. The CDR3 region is CSAGGNHGNTEAFF. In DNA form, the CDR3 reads TGCAGTGCTGGGGGAAACCACGGAAACACTGAAGCTTTCTTT.

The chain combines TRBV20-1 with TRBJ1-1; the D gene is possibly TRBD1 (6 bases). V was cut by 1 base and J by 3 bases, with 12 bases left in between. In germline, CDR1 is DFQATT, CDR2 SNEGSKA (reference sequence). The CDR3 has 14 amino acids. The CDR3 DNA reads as TGCAGTGCTAGAGGGACAGACATAGACACTGAAGCTTTCTTT. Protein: CSARGTDIDTEAFF.

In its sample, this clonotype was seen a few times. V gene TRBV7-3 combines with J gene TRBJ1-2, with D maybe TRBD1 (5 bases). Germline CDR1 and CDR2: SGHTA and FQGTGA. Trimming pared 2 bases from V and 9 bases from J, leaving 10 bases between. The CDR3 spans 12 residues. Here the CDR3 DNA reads TGTGCCAGCAGCTTAGGGACCGGTCGCTACACCTTC. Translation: CASSLGTGRYTF.

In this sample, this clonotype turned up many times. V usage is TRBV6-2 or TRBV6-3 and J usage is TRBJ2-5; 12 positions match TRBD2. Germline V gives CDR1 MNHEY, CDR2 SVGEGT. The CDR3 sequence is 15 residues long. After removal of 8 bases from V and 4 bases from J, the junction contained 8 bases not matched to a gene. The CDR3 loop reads CASGRLAGVGETQYF. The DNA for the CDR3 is TGTGCCAGCGGGCGACTAGCGGGGGTCGGAGAGACCCAGTACTTC.

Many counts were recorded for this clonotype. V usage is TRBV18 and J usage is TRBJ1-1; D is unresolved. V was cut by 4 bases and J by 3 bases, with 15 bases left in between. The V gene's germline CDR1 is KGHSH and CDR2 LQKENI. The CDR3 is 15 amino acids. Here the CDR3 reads CASSLSDGGYTEAFF. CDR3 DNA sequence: TGTGCCAGCTCACTTTCGGACGGAGGTTACACTGAAGCTTTCTTT.